This TCR beta chain was sequenced during a study of blood T cell repertoires in COVID-19. Across the whole study: T cells, B-cell-depleted T cells, or PBMCs provided the cDNA or gDNA that served as material.

The CDR3 has 14 amino acids. V lost 3 bases and J 1 base, leaving 9 bases between the germline ends. Looked up from germline, CDR1 is LNHDA and CDR2 is SQIVND (reference sequence). Per the original data handling: Counts of nucleated cells, estimated from reference gene primer amplification, were obtained. Only in-frame clones appear in the TCRdb table, and some are missing; sequencing was by immunoSEQ multiplex PCR. The V and J calls and the clone size are those of that table, but D and trimming were determined from the DNA. The data show 250,000 or so clones, about 87% seen once. The TCR originated in a woman aged 25 to 45 with COVID-19, enrolled during active disease. The sequenced sample was peripheral blood. The chain uses TRBV19 and TRBJ2-5; no definite D call. This CDR3 is CASSIRHLQETQYF. The DNA of the CDR3 is TGTGCCAGTAGTATCAGACACCTCCAAGAGACCCAGTACTTC.